Following are 14 T cell receptor beta chains from one sample sequenced in a study of shared clonotypes between healthy human individuals. Measured with immunoSEQ multiplex PCR; TCRdb has only the in-frame clones, and not every one. The sample yields fewer than 850,000 clones, 80% to 95% seen once. The sample was memory CD8+ T cells from PBMCs. Indicated subset: CD45RO+ cells pooled with CCR7-negative TemRA cells. Receptors originate from a man aged 18 to 35 in good health. Some clones in this sample may be carry-over from other donors' samples.

Only a few counts were recorded for this clone. The chain has TRBV4-1 and TRBJ1-1; no firm D call. This CDR3 is 13 amino acids long. Trimming shortened V by 4 bases and J by 4 bases, and 10 bases separated the two germline ends. The V gene's germline CDR1 is MGHRA and CDR2 YSYEKL. Here the CDR3 reads CASSPGVGTEAFF. CDR3 coding DNA: TGCGCCAGCAGCCCCGGCGTGGGCACTGAAGCTTTCTTT.

This sequence joins TRBV19 and TRBJ2-7, with TRBD2 matching 14 bases. The CDR3 totals 17 residues. V lost 5 bases, J lost 3 bases, and 9 bases stayed unmatched. CDR1 LNHDA and CDR2 SQIVND come from the germline V gene (reference sequence). The CDR3 is CASSGPGLAGERYEQYF. In nucleotides, the CDR3 is TGTGCCAGTAGTGGCCCGGGACTAGCGGGAGAGCGCTACGAGCAGTACTTC.

This clone was counted once. In DNA form, the CDR3 reads TGCGCCAGCAGCTTGGCCCTAGCGGGAAGTCCAGATACGCAGTATTTT. Amino acids: CASSLALAGSPDTQYF. V gene TRBV5-1 combines with J gene TRBJ2-3; 9 bases map to TRBD2. The junction had 6 bases not matched to a gene; V was cut back by 0 bases and J by 4 bases. Germline-derived CDR1 and CDR2 are SGHRS and YFSETQ. This CDR3 contains 16 residues.

CDR3 DNA sequence: TGCGCCAGCAGCCAAGATTTAGAGGGCTGGCGTAATGAGCAGTTCTTC. This codes for CASSQDLEGWRNEQFF. This chain connects TRBV4-3 to TRBJ2-1; a weak D match, TRBD2 (5 bases). Between the trimmed V and J ends, which lost 0 bases and 7 bases, there was a span of 16 bases. The V gene's germline CDR1 is LGHNA and CDR2 YSLEER. This CDR3 has 16 residues.

In DNA form, the CDR3 reads TGTGCCAGCAGTTACTCGGGACCCGGGGGAGATACGCAGTATTTT. Protein sequence: CASSYSGPGGDTQYF. The gene calls are TRBV6-5 and TRBJ2-3, with a tentative D call TRBD2 (6 bases). There are 15 residues in the CDR3. The ends were cut back, 0 bases at V and 5 bases at J, with 12 bases in the middle. Germline-derived CDR1 and CDR2 are MNHEY and SVGAGI.

V usage is TRBV7-9 and J usage is TRBJ2-5, with 7 bases fitting TRBD2. There are 17 residues in the CDR3. With V trimmed by 3 bases and J by 4 bases, 14 bases remained unmatched. The germline V gene has CDR1 SEHNR and CDR2 FQNEAQ (reference sequence). For the CDR3, the DNA is TGTGCCAGCAGCTTTGGTTGGTCGGGGGGATCCTCAGAGACCCAGTACTTC. It codes for CASSFGWSGGSSETQYF.

The chain combines TRBV5-7 with TRBJ2-3; TRBD1 agrees at 7 bases. TRBV5-7 is reported as an ORF; its role is uncertain. The CDR3 has 16 residues. Unmatched junction bases numbered 8, after V lost 4 bases and J lost 0 bases. CDR3 coding DNA: TGTGCCAGCAGCGTACCCCGGGACAGTAGCACAGATACGCAGTATTTT. Encoded protein: CASSVPRDSSTDTQYF.

The CDR3, as DNA: TGCGCCAGCAGCTTGGATCTAACAGGTCGTAACGAGCAGTACTTC. This codes for CASSLDLTGRNEQYF. The J gene is TRBJ2-7, the V gene TRBV5-1; D might be TRBD1 (5 bases). The germline gives CDR1 SGHRS, CDR2 YFSETQ. CDR3 length: 15 residues. V shed 0 bases and J shed 5 bases, with 15 bases lying between them.

The rearrangement links TRBV27 to TRBJ2-7; D call uncertain. In germline, CDR1 is MNHEY, CDR2 SMNVEV (reference sequence). V lost 3 bases and J 3 bases, leaving 6 bases between the germline ends. The CDR3 totals 12 residues. CDR3 coding DNA: TGTGCCAGCAGTTTCGGCAACTACGAGCAGTACTTC. Its translation: CASSFGNYEQYF.

The sample holds one count of this clone. The chain employs TRBV7-3 and TRBJ2-7, with D tentatively TRBD1 or TRBD2 (6 bases each). CDR3 length: 12 amino acids. Trimming pared 4 bases from V and 6 bases from J, leaving 10 bases between. Germline lookup yields CDR1 SGHTA and CDR2 FQGTGA. The CDR3 nucleotides read TGTGCCAGCAGCTCCAAGGGGGGCGAGCAGTACTTC. Amino acids: CASSSKGGEQYF.

This rearrangement joins TRBV9 to TRBJ2-7; 9 bases agree with TRBD1. Germline CDR1 SGDLS, CDR2 YYNGEE. With V trimmed by 4 bases and J by 4 bases, 9 bases remained unmatched. The CDR3 has 15 residues. The CDR3 nucleotides read TGTGCCAGCAGCCTACTACCGGACAGGGGATACGAGCAGTACTTC. This encodes CASSLLPDRGYEQYF.

The chain couples TRBV6-5 to TRBJ2-3; D is perhaps TRBD1 (6 bases). Germline-derived CDR1 and CDR2 are MNHEY and SVGAGI. The ends were cut back, 5 bases at V and 5 bases at J, with 14 bases in the middle. This CDR3 has 14 amino acids. The CDR3 is CASSPGQSQDTQYF. The CDR3 nucleotides are TGTGCCAGCAGTCCGGGACAATCCCAAGATACGCAGTATTTT.

The chain links TRBV19 to TRBJ2-1; the D gene is possibly TRBD2 (5 bases). There are 13 residues in the CDR3. With 3 bases removed from V and 7 bases from J, the gap between germline ends came to 10 bases. Germline lookup yields CDR1 LNHDA and CDR2 SQIVND (reference sequence). CDR3 region: CASSIWGDNEQFF. As DNA, the CDR3 is TGTGCCAGTAGTATCTGGGGAGATAATGAGCAGTTCTTC.

This sequence joins TRBV9 and TRBJ2-7; 15 bases are a match to TRBD2. Germline trimming cut 3 bases from V and 2 bases from J; bases unmatched to any gene: 3. Germline CDR1 reads SGDLS; CDR2 reads YYNGEE. The CDR3 length is 16 residues. CDR3 sequence (DNA): TGTGCCAGCAGCGAGGGGACTAGCGGGAGGACCTACGAGCAGTACTTC. It translates to CASSEGTSGRTYEQYF.